Listed below are T cell receptor beta chains from one sample, sequenced in a study of cytomegalovirus exposure and HLA in healthy donors. Clones were sequenced by immunoSEQ multiplex PCR, and TCRdb holds only the in-frame ones, with some missing. The sample has about 160,000 clones; 80% to 90% are singletons. Material: PBMCs. These receptors were taken from a woman between 18 and 30 years old in good health and CMV-seronegative. Each CDR3 is given with its conserved first and last residue. D genes are given only for firm matches. A clone size is listed for some rows: how often the clone was seen (once, few, many), or a class if it is expanded.

v_gene	d_gene	abundance	j_gene	CDR3nt	CDR3aa
TRBV2	NA	NA	TRBJ1-2	TGTGCCAGCAGTAACCAGGCGTCCTATGGCTACACCTTC	CASSNQASYGYTF
TRBV7-9	TRBD1	NA	TRBJ1-2	TGTGCCAGCAGCTTACTTGGGACAGACTATGGCTACACCTTC	CASSLLGTDYGYTF
TRBV4-1	TRBD1	NA	TRBJ2-6	TGCGCCAGCAGCCCATCGCCCGGGACAGGGGGCCTTAAAGCCAACGTCCTGACTTTC	CASSPSPGTGGLKANVLTF
TRBV14	NA	NA	TRBJ2-3	TGTGCCAGCAGCCAAGATTCCTTCACAGATACGCAGTATTTT	CASSQDSFTDTQYF
TRBV5-1	TRBD2	NA	TRBJ2-1	TGCGCCAGCAGCCGCGGGACTAGCGGGGGGATAAACAATGAGCAGTTCTTC	CASSRGTSGGINNEQFF
TRBV19	TRBD2	NA	TRBJ2-1	TGTGCCAGTAGTACCCGACTAGCGGGAGGCCTAAGCTCCTACAATGAGCAGTTCTTC	CASSTRLAGGLSSYNEQFF
TRBV5-1	TRBD1	NA	TRBJ2-5	TGCGCCAGCAGCTCGGGGACAGCGTACCAAGAGACCCAGTACTTC	CASSSGTAYQETQYF
TRBV27	NA	NA	TRBJ2-7	TGTGCCAGCAGTTTAGAGGCCCATGGATCCTACGAGCAGTACTTC	CASSLEAHGSYEQYF
TRBV15	NA	NA	TRBJ2-1	TGTGCCACCAGCAGCATTAGCGGTGGTGAGCAGTTCTTC	CATSSISGGEQFF
TRBV9	TRBD1	NA	TRBJ2-7	TGTGCCAGCAGCCCGACTACAGGGGCCTACGAGCAGTACTTC	CASSPTTGAYEQYF
TRBV10-2	NA	few	TRBJ2-7	TGCGCCAGCAGTGAATGGGGGGGGGCGGATGAGCAGTACTTC	CASSEWGGADEQYF
TRBV5-4	TRBD1	once	TRBJ2-7	TGTGCCAGCAGCAGACAGGGGGATGGTTTCTACGAGCAGTACTTC	CASSRQGDGFYEQYF
TRBV7-9	NA	NA	TRBJ1-6	TGTGCCAGCAGCGCACAGGCGTGGGTACCCCTCCACTTT	CASSAQAWVPLHF
TRBV6-1	TRBD1	once	TRBJ1-1	TGTGCCAGCAGTTGGACAGGGGTAATCACTGAAGCTTTCTTT	CASSWTGVITEAFF
TRBV7-9	TRBD1	NA	TRBJ1-5	TGTGCCAGCGGACAGGGGGCGAGCGGCAATCAGCCCCAGCATTTT	CASGQGASGNQPQHF
TRBV5-4	TRBD1	NA	TRBJ2-1	TGTGCCAGCAGCTCGGGACAGGGCAATGAGCAGTTCTTC	CASSSGQGNEQFF
TRBV5-1	TRBD1	NA	TRBJ1-5	TGCGCCAGCAGCTGGGACAGGGGGCTAAGCAATCAGCCCCAGCATTTT	CASSWDRGLSNQPQHF
TRBV19	NA	NA	TRBJ2-3	TGTGCCAGTAGTATAGATGCGGTCCGCACAGATACGCAGTATTTT	CASSIDAVRTDTQYF
TRBV18	NA	NA	TRBJ2-1	TGTGCCAGCTCACCACCCGGGGGCAATGAGCAGTTCTTC	CASSPPGGNEQFF
TRBV19	NA	NA	TRBJ1-4	TGTGCCAGTTCGCAACAGGCCTCTAATGAAAAACTGTTTTTT	CASSQQASNEKLFF
TRBV28	NA	NA	TRBJ1-5	TGTGCCAGCAGGGAGAGCAATCAGCCCCAGCATTTT	CASRESNQPQHF